This record covers a single TCR beta chain. The antigen it binds to is not known. The sample holds no much larger clone one base away, and base qualities are not on file. The CDR3 regions of human TCRbeta chains were subjected to immunosequencing. As for the original processing: TCRs in the repertoires were compared against a reference library of SARS-CoV-2-specific TCRs that had been generated with the MIRA antigen-specificity platform. Breadth was defined as the fraction of unique TCRs that were SARS-CoV-2-associated. Depth was defined as the fraction of total T cells that were SARS-CoV-2-associated. Each spike-specific TCR was assigned to its reactive spike region and to a CD4 or CD8 class using the MIRA data. Log10-transformed breadth and depth values were compared by one-way ANOVA with Sidak's multiple comparisons tests. What TCRdb holds here is the immuneACCESS table cut down to in-frame rearrangements. Part of the clones is not present; checked against another copy, under half of the missing clones reflect an unresolved V gene, and the others are unexplained. That table furnishes V, J and clone size, whereas the DNA furnished D and trimming. The sample yields approximately 100,000 clones; approximately 91% were counted once. Around 5% of the sample is in the top ten clones.

The sample's time point label, decoded: about 28 days (+/-7) after the second vaccine dose. AZD1222 recipients whose second dose came at about 4 weeks and those whose second dose came at about 12 weeks were combined into one group, since spike-specific TCR depth and breadth did not differ between the two schedules. Vaccinee samples were obtained from the UK trials COV001 and COV002, which included a single-blind randomized controlled phase 2/3 trial of AZD1222 (ChAdOx1 nCoV-19) in healthy adults. For TCRbeta chain sequencing, PBMC samples from trial participants were taken at day 0 and at day 28 after the second dose. The data originate from a study of T cell responses to AZD1222 COVID-19 vaccine (dated by TCRdb to 2020 to 2023). In terms of the full investigation: TCR sequencing was performed for more than 230 trial participants, of whom about 210 were given two doses of AZD1222 and around 26 were given two doses of MenACWY control vaccine. Trial participants were enrolled into age subgroups of 18-55, 56-69 and 70-plus years, which contained about 160, 30 and 59 TCR-sequenced participants, respectively.

Paper-wide results and their limitations: Because no day 14 peak-response samples were available, repertoires were characterized only after the peak T cell response. Nearly half of unique spike-specific TCRs reportedly recognized epitopes outside regions mutated in the B.1.351 and B.1.1.7 variants. Participants were mostly white British and included more females than males, and it was suggested by the authors that clonal diversity may have been underestimated. A significant rise in spike-specific TCR breadth and depth was observed after two AZD1222 doses relative to day 0 and relative to MenACWY recipients. In the small 56-69-year group, the increase in depth fell short of significance, most likely because of low power. The whole spike protein was spanned by vaccine-associated CD4 TCRs, and dominant responses were seen in regions 160-218 and 743-854. Conclusions about previously exposed vaccinees are limited because only six or seven AZD1222 recipients were SARS-CoV-2 seropositive at baseline.

The sequence derives from an adult who received the AZD1222 COVID-19 vaccine. Sequences were derived from peripheral blood, sampled 28 days after the second AZD1222 dose.

The base sequence is TGTGCCTGGAGTCCGGGACTAGCGGGGGACAATGAGCAGTTCTTC. Translated, it reads CAWSPGLAGDNEQFF. The rearrangement joined TRBV30 to TRBJ2-1; TRBD2 aligns with 14 central bases. CDR1 and CDR2 (GTSNPN, SVGIG) derive from the germline V gene (reference sequence). From the cysteine up to the phenylalanine, the CDR3 has a length of 15 residues. Left in the record is the CDR3 DNA by itself, 45 bases read in frame from the first base. Compared with germline, V lacks 2 bases and J lacks 5 bases; bases without a gene match: 2.